This T cell receptor (beta chain) stems from a study of T-cell reconstitution after alpha-beta-depleted transplantation in children. This sample's TCRbeta library carried unique molecular identifier barcodes. TCRdb passed the PCR reads through MiXCR, listing each CDR3 protein once. This table has approximately 400,000 distinct CDR3 sequences, roughly 11% appearing once. Trimming cost V 6 bases and J 3 bases; bases outside gene matches: 7. This CDR3 contains 16 residues. The receptor was derived from a human donor who donated a stem cell graft to a child with acute myeloid leukemia. V gene TRBV12-3 or TRBV12-4 combines with J gene TRBJ2-2; 10 bases line up with TRBD1. The source was PBMCs from the stem cell graft donor, collected from the stem cell graft. DNA for the CDR3: TGTGCCAGCAGCACAGACAGGGGGCGCCACACCGGGGAGCTGTTTTTT. This sequence encodes CASSTDRGRHTGELFF.